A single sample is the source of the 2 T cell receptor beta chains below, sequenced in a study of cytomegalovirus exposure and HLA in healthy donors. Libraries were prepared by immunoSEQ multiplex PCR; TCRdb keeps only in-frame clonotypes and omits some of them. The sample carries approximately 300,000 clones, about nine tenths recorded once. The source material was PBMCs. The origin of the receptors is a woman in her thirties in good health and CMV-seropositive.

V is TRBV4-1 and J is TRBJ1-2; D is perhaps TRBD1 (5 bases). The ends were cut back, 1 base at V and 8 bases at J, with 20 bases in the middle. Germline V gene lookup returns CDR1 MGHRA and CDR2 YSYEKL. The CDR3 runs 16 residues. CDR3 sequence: CASSQAWGTAPSGYTF. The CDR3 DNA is TGCGCCAGCAGCCAAGCCTGGGGGACGGCTCCTTCCGGCTACACCTTC.

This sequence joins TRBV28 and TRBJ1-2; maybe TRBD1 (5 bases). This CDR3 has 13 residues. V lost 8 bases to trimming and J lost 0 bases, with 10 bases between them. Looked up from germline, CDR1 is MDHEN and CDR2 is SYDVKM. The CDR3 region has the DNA TGTGCCAGCGGGGGTTTAGCTAACTATGGCTACACCTTC. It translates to CASGGLANYGYTF.